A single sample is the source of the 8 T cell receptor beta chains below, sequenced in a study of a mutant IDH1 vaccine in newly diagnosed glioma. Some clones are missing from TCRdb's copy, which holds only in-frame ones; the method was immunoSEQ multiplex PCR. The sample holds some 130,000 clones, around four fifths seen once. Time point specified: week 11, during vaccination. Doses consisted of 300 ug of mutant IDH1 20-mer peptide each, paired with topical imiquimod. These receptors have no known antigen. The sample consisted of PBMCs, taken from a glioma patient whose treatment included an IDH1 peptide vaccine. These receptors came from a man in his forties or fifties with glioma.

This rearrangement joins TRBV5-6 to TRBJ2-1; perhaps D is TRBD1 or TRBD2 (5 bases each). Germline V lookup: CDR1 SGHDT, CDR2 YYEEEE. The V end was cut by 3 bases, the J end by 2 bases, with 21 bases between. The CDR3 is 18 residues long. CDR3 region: CASSYPGTGPAPYNEQFF. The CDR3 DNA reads TGTGCCAGCAGCTACCCCGGGACGGGGCCGGCCCCCTACAATGAGCAGTTCTTC.

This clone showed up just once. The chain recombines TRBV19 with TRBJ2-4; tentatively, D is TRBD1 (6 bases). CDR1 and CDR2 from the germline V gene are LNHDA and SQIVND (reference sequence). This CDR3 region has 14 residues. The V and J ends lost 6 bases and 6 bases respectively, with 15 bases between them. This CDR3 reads CASRNKGTLNIQYF. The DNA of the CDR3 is TGTGCCAGTAGGAACAAGGGGACATTAAACATTCAGTACTTC.

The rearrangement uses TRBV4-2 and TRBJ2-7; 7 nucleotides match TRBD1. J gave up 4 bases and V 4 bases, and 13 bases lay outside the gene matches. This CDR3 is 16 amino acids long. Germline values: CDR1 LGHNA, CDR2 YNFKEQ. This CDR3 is CASSPGSGDSAYEQYF. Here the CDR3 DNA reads TGTGCCAGCAGCCCCGGTTCCGGGGACAGTGCTTACGAGCAGTACTTC.

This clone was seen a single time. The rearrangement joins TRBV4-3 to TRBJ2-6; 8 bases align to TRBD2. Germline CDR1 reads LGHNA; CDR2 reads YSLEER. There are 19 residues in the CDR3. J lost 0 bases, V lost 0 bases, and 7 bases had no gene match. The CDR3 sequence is CASSQDRGGISSGANVLTF. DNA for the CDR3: TGCGCCAGCAGCCAAGATCGGGGGGGTATAAGCTCTGGGGCCAACGTCCTGACTTTC.

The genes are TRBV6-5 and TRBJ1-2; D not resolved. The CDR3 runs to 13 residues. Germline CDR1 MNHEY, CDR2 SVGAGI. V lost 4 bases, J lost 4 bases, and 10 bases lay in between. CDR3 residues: CASSFTVSYGYTF. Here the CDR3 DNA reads TGTGCCAGCAGTTTTACAGTATCCTATGGCTACACCTTC.

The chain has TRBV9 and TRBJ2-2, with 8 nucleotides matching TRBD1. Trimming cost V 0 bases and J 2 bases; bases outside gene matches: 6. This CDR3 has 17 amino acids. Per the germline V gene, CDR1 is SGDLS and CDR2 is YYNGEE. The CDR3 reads CASSVVTGDSNTGELFF. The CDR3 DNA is TGTGCCAGCAGCGTAGTGACAGGGGACTCAAACACCGGGGAGCTGTTTTTT.

This CDR3 reads CASSLVPGVSYEQYF. CDR3 nucleotide sequence: TGTGCCAGCAGCTTAGTTCCCGGGGTTTCCTACGAGCAGTACTTC. This chain connects TRBV7-2 to TRBJ2-7, with a tentative D call TRBD2 (5 bases). The germline V gene encodes CDR1 SGHTA and CDR2 FQGNSA. This CDR3 comprises 15 residues. V was cut by 1 base and J by 1 base, with 11 bases left in between.

CDR3 DNA sequence: TGTGCCAGCAGCTTAAAACACGCAGCGGGGGCCAACACAGATACGCAGTATTTT. Translated, it gives CASSLKHAAGANTDTQYF. V gene TRBV7-2 combines with J gene TRBJ2-3; 8 bases are a match to TRBD2. Germline V lookup: CDR1 SGHTA, CDR2 FQGNSA. Losses at the gene ends were 2 bases for V and 2 bases for J; bases not matched to a gene: 12. The CDR3 extends over 18 amino acids. The whole variable domain, filled in from reference TRBV7-2 and TRBJ2-3, reads GAGVSQSPSNKVTEKGKDVELRCDPISGHTALYWYRQSLGQGLEFLIYFQGNSAPDKSGLPSDRFSAERTGGSVSTLTIQRTQQEDSAVYLCASSLKHAAGANTDTQYFGPGTRLTVL.